The clone carrying this T cell receptor (beta chain) came up a few times. The antigen is not known. Treatment specified: treatment-naive control, cytoreductive nephrectomy. Control tumors came from treatment-naive patients without prior radiation. Sequenced control tumors were from over ten males and 4 females, median age about 50. Germline V CDR1 and CDR2: MGHRA, YSYEKL. Trimming left V 0 bases short and J 3 bases short, with 6 bases between. The CDR3 spans 14 residues. The entry originates in a study of radiation and T cells in renal cell carcinoma. Study-level results: Compared with controls, irradiated tumors had more, larger dominant CDR3 motifs. In nephrectomy-only tumors, top 100 clonotypes averaged around 40%, versus around 50% irradiated.

Assay used: immunoSEQ multiplex PCR; TCRdb lists only in-frame clones, some missing. The table lists about 14,000 clones, roughly three fifths of them singletons. The specimen comprised tumor tissue, sampled from a patient whose treatment was nephrectomy without radiotherapy. J is TRBJ2-1 and V is TRBV4-1; maybe TRBD2 (5 bases). The receptor comes from a man between 50 and 59 years old with renal cell carcinoma. CDR3 bases: TGCGCCAGCAGCCAAGATGCGGGCTACAATGAGCAGTTCTTC. Translating gives CASSQDAGYNEQFF.